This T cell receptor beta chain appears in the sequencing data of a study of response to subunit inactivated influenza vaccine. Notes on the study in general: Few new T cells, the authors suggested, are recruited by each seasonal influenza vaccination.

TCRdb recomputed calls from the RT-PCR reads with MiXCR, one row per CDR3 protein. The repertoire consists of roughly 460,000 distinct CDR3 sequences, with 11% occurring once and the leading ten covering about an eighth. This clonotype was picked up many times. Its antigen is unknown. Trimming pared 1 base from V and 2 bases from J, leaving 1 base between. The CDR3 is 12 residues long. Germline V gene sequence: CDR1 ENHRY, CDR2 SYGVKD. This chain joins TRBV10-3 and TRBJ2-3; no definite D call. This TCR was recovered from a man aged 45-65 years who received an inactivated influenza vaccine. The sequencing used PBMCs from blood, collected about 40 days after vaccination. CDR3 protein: CAISEFTDTQYF. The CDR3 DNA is TGTGCCATCAGTGAGTTCACAGATACGCAGTATTTT.